The count of the clone carrying this T cell receptor (beta chain) is one. Antigen specificity is unknown. This CDR3 spans 16 amino acids. In germline, CDR1 is SGHRS, CDR2 YFSETQ. The trim removed 1 base at V and 2 bases at J, leaving 5 bases unmatched. Documented treatment: oral pan-JAK inhibitor, 5-10 mg twice daily. These data belong to a study of CD8+ T cells in alopecia areata. The study, taken as a whole, reports: Alphabeta T cells residing in normal skin are also sequenced in scalp samples.

After isolation, RNA underwent reverse transcription to generate cDNA as the sequencing template. Data came from immunoSEQ multiplex PCR; TCRdb stores just in-frame clones and leaves some out. The sample has 150,000 to 200,000 clones; 60% are singletons. Sequencing was performed on CD4+ T cells sorted from blood, taken at week 24, from a patient treated with tofacitinib. This sequence originates from a human donor with alopecia areata. This rearrangement joins TRBV5-1 to TRBJ2-5; TRBD2 matches at 10 bases. The chain's CDR3 is CASSLPPAGGQETQYF. In DNA form, the CDR3 reads TGCGCCAGCAGCTTGCCCCCAGCGGGGGGGCAAGAGACCCAGTACTTC.